Shown below are 22 T cell receptor beta chains from a single sample sequenced in a study of T cells in Graves' hyperthyroidism and ophthalmopathy. RNA transcripts gave rise to amplified TCR beta CDR3 regions. HTBI primers were the set used in a first-round RT-PCR of the TCR CDR3. TCRdb called the multiplex PCR reads again in MiXCR, with one record for every CDR3 protein. The sample carries hundreds of thousands of distinct CDR3 sequences, roughly 15% recorded once. The specimen was blood. The receptors originated from a middle-aged woman with Graves' hyperthyroidism.

The rearrangement uses TRBV6-1 and TRBJ1-4, with 8 bases identical to TRBD1. Germline V gives CDR1 MNHNS, CDR2 SASEGT. This CDR3 has 15 amino acids. Trimming removed 5 bases from V and 5 bases from J; junction bases left unmatched: 7. The CDR3 DNA sequence: TGTGCCAGCAGTCCCCAACAGGGGGGAAATGAAAAACTGTTTTTT. Translation: CASSPQQGGNEKLFF.

This clonotype showed up many times. The chain uses TRBV6-1 and TRBJ1-5; 11 bases fit TRBD1. V shed 10 bases and J 3 bases; nucleotides not matched to a gene: 11. The CDR3 is 16 amino acids. Germline CDR1 MNHNS, CDR2 SASEGT. Here the CDR3 DNA reads TGTGCCACCTACTCACCGGGACAGGGGGACAATCAGCCCCAGCATTTT. It codes for CATYSPGQGDNQPQHF.

About this clonotype itself: A read error may be the cause here, since a much bigger clone is one base away. The V and J genes are TRBV27 and TRBJ2-7; 12 bases are shared with TRBD2. This CDR3 has 16 residues. Looked up from germline, CDR1 is MNHEY and CDR2 is SMNVEV (reference sequence). V was clipped by 5 bases and J by 2 bases; unmatched bases: 7. The DNA of the CDR3 is TGTGCCAGCAGTCCACGGACTAGCGGGGCAACCTACGAGCAGTACTTC. As protein: CASSPRTSGATYEQYF.

This clonotype came up many times. The chain employs TRBV7-6 and TRBJ2-7; 8 bases fit TRBD2. This CDR3 is 14 amino acids long. Germline assignment: CDR1 SGHVS and CDR2 FNYEAQ. Germline trimming cut 5 bases from V and 4 bases from J; bases unmatched to any gene: 7. The CDR3 here is CASSLSGSHYEQYF. The DNA for the CDR3 is TGTGCCAGCAGCCTCAGCGGGAGTCATTACGAGCAGTACTTC.

At least ten counts were recorded for this clonotype. The chain carries TRBV11-1 and TRBJ2-5; D possibly uses TRBD1 or TRBD2 (5 bases each). V was pared by 3 bases and J by 1 base, with 9 bases between. The CDR3 covers 14 residues. CDR1 and CDR2 from the germline V gene are SGHAT and FQDESV (reference sequence). CDR3 coding DNA: TGTGCCAGCAGCTTCGGGACGGCCCAAGAGACCCAGTACTTC. This codes for CASSFGTAQETQYF. The full variable domain, rest sourced from reference TRBV11-1 and TRBJ2-5, is EAEVAQSPRYKITEKSQAVAFWCDPISGHATLYWYRQILGQGPELLVQFQDESVVDDSQLPKDRFSAERLKGVDSTLKIQPAELGDSAMYLCASSFGTAQETQYFGPGTRLLVL.

The chain recombines TRBV6-1 with TRBJ1-3; D remains unclear. This CDR3 contains 13 residues. Germline loops: CDR1 MNHNS, CDR2 SASEGT. Trimming shortened V by 0 bases and J by 4 bases, and 4 bases separated the two germline ends. Here the CDR3 DNA reads TGTGCCAGCAGTGAAGCGGGAGGAAACACCATATATTTT. Translated: CASSEAGGNTIYF.

This clonotype was found a few times. The CDR3 DNA is TGTGCCAGCTCACTCTCGGGGGGACGAAGCTCCTACGAGCAGTACTTC. Its translation is CASSLSGGRSSYEQYF. The chain uses TRBV18 and TRBJ2-7; 7 bases match TRBD2. V trimming: 4 bases; J trimming: 0 bases; junction bases outside the gene matches: 9. Germline V gene data show CDR1 as KGHSH and CDR2 as LQKENI. This CDR3 is built from 16 residues.

The genes are TRBV28 and TRBJ1-2; D unresolved. The V and J ends lost 6 bases and 8 bases respectively, with 10 bases between them. Germline V CDR1 and CDR2: MDHEN, SYDVKM. The CDR3 totals 11 residues. CDR3: CASRTTAGYTF. The CDR3 DNA sequence: TGTGCCAGCAGGACCACAGCCGGCTACACCTTC.

The chain joins TRBV2 to TRBJ2-2, with 7 bases matching TRBD1. The length of the CDR3 is 15 residues. The trim removed 6 bases at V and 1 base at J, leaving 5 bases unmatched. Germline CDR1 and CDR2: SNHLY and FYNNEI. The CDR3 DNA is TGTGCCAGCAGCGAGACAGGGATGAACACCGGGGAGCTGTTTTTT. It specifies CASSETGMNTGELFF.

This clonotype was counted only a few times. CDR3 loop: CASSTSGGRNEKLFF. The CDR3 bases are TGTGCCAGCAGTACCTCAGGGGGCCGTAATGAAAAACTGTTTTTT. The chain recombines TRBV6-1 with TRBJ1-4; 8 positions match TRBD1. The CDR3 runs 15 residues. V shed 5 bases, J shed 4 bases, and the junction held 6 bases outside the gene matches. The germline V gene encodes CDR1 MNHNS and CDR2 SASEGT.

This clonotype was counted a few times. The rearrangement joins TRBV29-1 to TRBJ1-1; D ambiguous. The CDR3 extends over 11 amino acids. V was cut by 7 bases and J by 6 bases, with 12 bases left in between. The germline CDR1 and CDR2 sequences are SQVTM and ANQGSEA. The DNA of the CDR3 is TGCAGCGCCGATTACCTCGCTGAAGCTTTCTTT. Protein: CSADYLAEAFF.

This clonotype was detected only a few times. The V call is TRBV20-1, the J call TRBJ2-4; D is perhaps TRBD1 (6 bases). Per the germline V gene, CDR1 is DFQATT and CDR2 is SNEGSKA (reference sequence). The CDR3 consists of 16 residues. V was shortened by 3 bases and J by 0 bases, with 15 bases between the two germline ends. CDR3 DNA sequence: TGCAGTGCTAGGGACAGTCTAAGACTAGCCAAAAACATTCAGTACTTC. Protein sequence: CSARDSLRLAKNIQYF.

The chain joins TRBV27 to TRBJ1-1; D unresolved. Germline V gene data show CDR1 as MNHEY and CDR2 as SMNVEV (reference sequence). This CDR3 region has 9 residues. V lost 11 bases and J lost 3, with 4 bases in between. The CDR3: CAGYTEAFF. CDR3 in DNA: TGTGCCGGCTACACTGAAGCTTTCTTT.

This clonotype showed up many times. V gene TRBV10-1 combines with J gene TRBJ1-1, with D perhaps TRBD1 (6 bases). The CDR3 covers 14 residues. The germline CDR1 and CDR2 sequences are WNHNN and SYGVQD (reference sequence). The V end was cut by 4 bases, the J end by 5 bases, with 14 bases between. The CDR3 DNA reads as TGCGCCAGCAGTGCTACAGGGAGCGGGACTGAAGCTTTCTTT. This gives the protein CASSATGSGTEAFF.

This chain links TRBV12-3 or TRBV12-4 with TRBJ1-5; 7 bases line up with TRBD1. The CDR3 is 15 amino acids. The junction had 8 bases not matched to a gene; V was cut back by 3 bases and J by 6 bases. DNA for the CDR3: TGTGCCAGCAGTTTCGGGACAGTCATGGGTCAGCCCCAGCATTTT. Protein sequence: CASSFGTVMGQPQHF.

This clonotype was seen repeatedly, ten times or more. This chain joins TRBV3-1 and TRBJ2-7, with 9 bases that match TRBD2. The V gene end was trimmed by 0 bases and the J gene end by 7 bases; junction bases not matched to a gene: 7. The CDR3 is made up of 15 amino acids. Germline lookup yields CDR1 LGHDT and CDR2 YNNKEL (reference sequence). CDR3 in DNA: TGTGCCAGCAGCCAAGACCCGGGACTAGCAGGGGAGCAGTACTTC. Amino acids: CASSQDPGLAGEQYF.

This clonotype was counted between two and nine times. V usage is TRBV6-2 or TRBV6-3 and J usage is TRBJ1-6, with TRBD1 as a possible D gene (5 bases). Trimming removed 2 bases from V and 5 bases from J, with 10 bases in between. This CDR3 has 15 amino acids. Germline loops: CDR1 MNHEY, CDR2 SVGEGT. The CDR3 loop reads CASSYARGDNSPLHF. In DNA form, the CDR3 reads TGTGCCAGCAGTTACGCCCGAGGGGATAATTCACCCCTCCACTTT.

This clonotype was detected many times. The V gene is TRBV20-1, the J gene TRBJ2-2, with no clear D. The CDR3 is made up of 14 amino acids. V was trimmed by 6 bases and J by 4 bases, leaving 15 bases between them. Germline V gene data show CDR1 as DFQATT and CDR2 as SNEGSKA (reference sequence). The DNA for the CDR3 is TGCAGTGCCTTCGATCAAATGTCCACCGGGGAGCTGTTTTTT. Its protein is CSAFDQMSTGELFF.

This clonotype was found many times. The chain has TRBV27 and TRBJ2-7, with D tentatively TRBD1 (6 bases). The germline CDR1 and CDR2 sequences are MNHEY and SMNVEV (reference sequence). Trimming cost V 11 bases and J 6 bases, with 29 bases left between them. The CDR3 extends over 16 amino acids. In DNA form, the CDR3 reads TGTGCCGACAGCCCCGTCCGGGACAAGGGGGTTCTCGAGCAGTACTTC. It yields the protein CADSPVRDKGVLEQYF.

This clonotype was recorded at least ten times. The chain joins TRBV15 to TRBJ2-7; a possible D gene is TRBD1 (6 bases). CDR3 length: 14 amino acids. Trimming cost V 2 bases and J 2 bases, with 10 bases left between them. Germline lookup yields CDR1 LNHNV and CDR2 YYDKDF (reference sequence). CDR3 bases: TGTGCCACCAGCAGAAACAGGGTAGCCTACGAGCAGTACTTC. It codes for CATSRNRVAYEQYF. The full variable domain, completed using reference TRBV15 and TRBJ2-7, is DAMVIQNPRYQVTQFGKPVTLSCSQTLNHNVMYWYQQKSSQAPKLLFHYYDKDFNNEADTPDNFQSRRPNTSFCFLDIRSPGLGDTAMYLCATSRNRVAYEQYFGPGTRLTVT.

This clonotype was observed many times. The CDR3 DNA follows: TGTGCCAGCAGTTTAGGGGACAGGGGTAACTATGGCTACACCTTC. Protein sequence: CASSLGDRGNYGYTF. The chain employs TRBV12-3 or TRBV12-4 and TRBJ1-2; 10 bases fit TRBD1. V was pared by 1 base and J by 1 base, with 0 bases of the junction left unmatched. The length of the CDR3 is 15 residues.

Regarding this clonotype: A read error may be the cause here, since a much bigger clone is one base away. The conserved final phenylalanine or tryptophan is absent from the CDR3, which likely points to a read error. The gene calls are TRBV7-9 and TRBJ2-7; D may be TRBD2 (6 bases). Germline CDR1 is SEHNR and CDR2 is FQNEAQ (reference sequence). With 5 bases removed from V and 4 bases from J, the gap between germline ends came to 12 bases. The CDR3 runs 13 residues. In nucleotides, the CDR3 is TGTGCCAGCAGCGGTATACTAGCTTACGAGCAGTACTTA. Amino acid sequence: CASSGILAYEQYL.